Presented here are 4 T cell receptor beta chains from one specimen sequenced in a study of Tregs in tolerant kidney transplant recipients. Sequencing used immunoSEQ multiplex PCR; TCRdb keeps in-frame clones, though not all of them. The table includes some 90,000 clones, roughly nine tenths detected once. Sequencing used CD8+ T cells from blood. The origin of the receptors is a human donor in good health.

CDR3 residues: CASSIFMGVNYEQYF. DNA for the CDR3: TGTGCCAGTAGTATCTTCATGGGGGTAAACTACGAGCAGTACTTC. The chain uses TRBV19 and TRBJ2-7; D may be TRBD1 or TRBD2 (5 bases each). The ends were cut back, 3 bases at V and 3 bases at J, with 15 bases in the middle. This CDR3 is 15 amino acids long. Per the germline V gene, CDR1 is LNHDA and CDR2 is SQIVND (reference sequence).

Regarding this clone: Other DNA sequences in the sample encode the same CDR3. This chain connects TRBV10-1 to TRBJ1-5; D gene unclear. CDR3 length: 12 amino acids. The germline V gene has CDR1 WNHNN and CDR2 SYGVQD (reference sequence). Deletions cut 2 bases from V and 6 bases from J, with 5 bases between. The CDR3 loop reads CASSEGSQPQHF. CDR3 nucleotides: TGCGCCAGCAGTGAGGGTAGTCAGCCCCAGCATTTT.

The genes are TRBV27 and TRBJ2-1; unclear D gene. The CDR3 has 12 amino acids. Germline V gene sequence: CDR1 MNHEY, CDR2 SMNVEV (reference sequence). The germline V and J ends were trimmed by 5 bases and 15 bases, with 17 bases remaining between them. CDR3 sequence (DNA): TGTGCCAGCAGTCCCGGGCATGGGTACCCGTTCTTC. This encodes CASSPGHGYPFF.

The CDR3 nucleotides read TGTGCCAGCAGCCTCCTAGGGGGAGAGACCCAGTACTTC. Translation gives CASSLLGGETQYF. This chain joins TRBV14 and TRBJ2-5; TRBD1 is a possible D gene (6 bases). The CDR3 spans 13 residues. Trimming pared 4 bases from V and 4 bases from J, leaving 10 bases between. The germline V gene has CDR1 SGHDN and CDR2 FVKESK.